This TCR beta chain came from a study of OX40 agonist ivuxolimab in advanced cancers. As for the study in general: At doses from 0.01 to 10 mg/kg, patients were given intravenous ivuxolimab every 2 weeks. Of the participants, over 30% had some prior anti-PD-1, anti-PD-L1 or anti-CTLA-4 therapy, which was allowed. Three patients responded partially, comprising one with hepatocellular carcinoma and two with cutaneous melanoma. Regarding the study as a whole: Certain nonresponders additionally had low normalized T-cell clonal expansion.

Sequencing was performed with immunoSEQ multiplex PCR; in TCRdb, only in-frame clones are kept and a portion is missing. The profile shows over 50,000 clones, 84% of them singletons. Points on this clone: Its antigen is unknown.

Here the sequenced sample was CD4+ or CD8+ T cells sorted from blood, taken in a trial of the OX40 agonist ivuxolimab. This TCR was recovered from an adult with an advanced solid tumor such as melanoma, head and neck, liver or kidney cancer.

This CDR3 is CASSLDGGPNQPQHF. For the CDR3, the DNA is TGTGCCAGCAGCTTAGATGGGGGCCCCAATCAGCCCCAGCATTTT. The chain recombines TRBV7-2 with TRBJ1-5; D is perhaps TRBD1 (6 bases). The V end lost 1 base, the J end lost 3 bases, and 10 bases lay between the germline ends. Germline V lookup: CDR1 SGHTA, CDR2 FQGNSA. The CDR3 runs 15 residues.